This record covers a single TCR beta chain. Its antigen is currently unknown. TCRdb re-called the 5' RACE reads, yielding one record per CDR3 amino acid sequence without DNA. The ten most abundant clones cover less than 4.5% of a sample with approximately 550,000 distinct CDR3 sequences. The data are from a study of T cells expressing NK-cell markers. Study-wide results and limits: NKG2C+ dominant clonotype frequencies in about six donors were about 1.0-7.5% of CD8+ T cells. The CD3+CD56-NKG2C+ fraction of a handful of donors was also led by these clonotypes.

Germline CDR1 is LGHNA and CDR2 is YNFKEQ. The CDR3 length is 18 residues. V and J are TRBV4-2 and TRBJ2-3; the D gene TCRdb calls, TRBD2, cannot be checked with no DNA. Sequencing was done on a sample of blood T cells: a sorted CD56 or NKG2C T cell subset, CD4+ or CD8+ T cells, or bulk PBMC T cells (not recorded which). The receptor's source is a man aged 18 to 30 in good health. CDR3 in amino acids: CASSQGRASGASTDTQYF.